The rows below give T cell receptor beta chains drawn from one sample of a study of T cells in tuberculosis. Some clones are missing from TCRdb's copy, which holds only in-frame ones; the method was immunoSEQ multiplex PCR. The sample records more than 20,000 clones, approximately 86% being singletons. The specimen comprised PBMCs, sampled at tuberculosis diagnosis. The receptor set was obtained from an adult with tuberculosis. The CDR3 runs from the conserved cysteine through the conserved F or W. A D gene is named only where the DNA matches it firmly. Clone sizes are given selectively: once, few, many, or a class where the clone is expanded.

cdr3_nt cdr3_aa v_call cdr3_length clone_size d_call j_call
TGTGCCAGCAGTTACCCGGGGGGAGGGGCAGATACGCAGTATTTT CASSYPGGGADTQYF TRBV6-5 15 . TRBD2 TRBJ2-3
TGTGCCAGCAGTTGGACTAGCGCGCCCTACAATGAGCAGTTCTTC CASSWTSAPYNEQFF TRBV6-4 15 . TRBD2 TRBJ2-1
TGCGCCAGCAGCTTGGTTGGCGGGAGATCGAAAAACATTCAGTACTTC CASSLVGGRSKNIQYF TRBV5-1 16 . TRBD2 TRBJ2-4
TGTGCCAGTAGTATTATTGGCGGGGGACTTGAAGCTTTCTTT CASSIIGGGLEAFF TRBV19 14 few . TRBJ1-1
TGTGCCAGCACCCGGGACAGGGAGAGCTATGGCTACACCTTC CASTRDRESYGYTF TRBV2 14 . TRBD1 TRBJ1-2
TGTGCCAGCGCAAACCAAGCTAGCGGGAGTGGGGAGCAGTACTTC CASANQASGSGEQYF TRBV28 15 . TRBD2 TRBJ2-7
TGCGCCAGCAGCTTTCCGGGACAGGGCCACAATGAGCAGTTCTTC CASSFPGQGHNEQFF TRBV5-1 15 . TRBD1 TRBJ2-1
TGTGCCATCAGTGCCGGACACACAGTACCCACAGATACGCAGTATTTT CAISAGHTVPTDTQYF TRBV10-3 16 . . TRBJ2-3
TGTGCCAGTCCGTGGAGCGGCTACGAGCAGTACTTC CASPWSGYEQYF TRBV19 12 . . TRBJ2-7
TGTGCCAGCACCCGAGCGGGAGGGTTCAATGAGCAGTTCTTC CASTRAGGFNEQFF TRBV28 14 . TRBD2 TRBJ2-1
TGTGCCACAAAAGGGACACCGGACGAGCAGTACTTC CATKGTPDEQYF TRBV19 12 . . TRBJ2-7
TGTGCCAGCAGCTTAGAGTTGGGGGGGCCCTCCGGGGAGCTGTTTTTT CASSLELGGPSGELFF TRBV11-2 16 . . TRBJ2-2
TGCGCCAGCAGCTTGGGGAGTCAGGGCGGCACCGGGGAGCTGTTTTTT CASSLGSQGGTGELFF TRBV5-1 16 . . TRBJ2-2
TGTGCCAGTCCCCCCCGACAGGGGGAGAACACTGAAGCTTTCTTT CASPPRQGENTEAFF TRBV19 15 . TRBD1 TRBJ1-1
TGCGCCAGCAGCCCGGGGGACAGGGGGATTGGCAATCAGCCCCAGCATTTT CASSPGDRGIGNQPQHF TRBV5-1 17 . TRBD1 TRBJ1-5
TGTGCCAGAAGCCTTTCCCACAGGGAGAGGAATTCACCCCTCCACTTT CARSLSHRERNSPLHF TRBV5-3 16 . . TRBJ1-6
TGCAGCGTAGGGCCGGTTGGAGGGGAAGATGAGCAGTTCTTC CSVGPVGGEDEQFF TRBV29-1 14 . . TRBJ2-1
TGTGCCAGCAGCCGGACAGGGACCTACGAGCAGTACTTC CASSRTGTYEQYF TRBV7-9 13 . TRBD1 TRBJ2-7
TGTGCCAGCAGCTTAGAGGGGACAGGGGAGTCACCCCTCCACTTT CASSLEGTGESPLHF TRBV7-2 15 . TRBD1 TRBJ1-6
TGTGCCAGCAGCTTGCTCAGGGGTGGTGGGGCCAACGTCCTGACTTTC CASSLLRGGGANVLTF TRBV7-9 16 once . TRBJ2-6
TGTGCCAGCAGTGTGGAAACTCAGGGTGCGGGGGCTTTCTTT CASSVETQGAGAFF TRBV25-1 14 . . TRBJ1-1
TGTGCCAGCAGCTCCCCCAGGGGCCCGCAAAACACCATATATTTT CASSSPRGPQNTIYF TRBV5-4 15 . . TRBJ1-3
TGTGCCAGCAGCGCCGGGACTGGGACAGGCCGCACCGGGGAGCTGTTTTTT CASSAGTGTGRTGELFF TRBV7-2 17 . TRBD1 TRBJ2-2
TGTGCCAGCAGCTCTTGGACAGGGGGCTTGCGGGGAAACACCATATATTTT CASSSWTGGLRGNTIYF TRBV11-2 17 few TRBD1 TRBJ1-3
TGTGCCAGCAGTGAAGCGGGAGGGACCCGAATCTACGAGCAGTACTTC CASSEAGGTRIYEQYF TRBV6-1 16 . TRBD2 TRBJ2-7
TGCAGCGTTACAGGGGTGGGTAATGAAAAACTGTTTTTT CSVTGVGNEKLFF TRBV29-1 13 . TRBD1 TRBJ1-4
TGCGCCAGCAGCCGATCTATACCGGACTCTGGGTATGGCTACACCTTC CASSRSIPDSGYGYTF TRBV5-1 16 . . TRBJ1-2
TGCGCCAGCAGCCGATCCCCGGGAACCGACGAGCAGTACTTC CASSRSPGTDEQYF TRBV4-1 14 . . TRBJ2-7
TGTGCCAGCAGTTACCAGGGGGCGGACTATGGCTACACCTTC CASSYQGADYGYTF TRBV6-5 14 once TRBD1 TRBJ1-2
TGTGCCAGCTCACCCAGGACGGCTAGCTTTTCTGGGGCCAACGTCCTGACTTTC CASSPRTASFSGANVLTF TRBV18 18 . . TRBJ2-6
TGCGCCAGCAGCTTTACAGGGACTAGCAATCAGCCCCAGCATTTT CASSFTGTSNQPQHF TRBV5-1 15 . . TRBJ1-5
TGCGCCAGCAAAAGACAGGGGGCTCCTAACTATGGCTACACCTTC CASKRQGAPNYGYTF TRBV5-1 15 . TRBD1 TRBJ1-2
TGTGCTAGTGGTTTGGCATACAGGGGGTCTAACTATGGCTACACCTTC CASGLAYRGSNYGYTF TRBV12-5 16 few TRBD1 TRBJ1-2
TGTGCCAGCAGTCCAAGCCCCTCAACTAATGAAAAACTGTTTTTT CASSPSPSTNEKLFF TRBV6-5 15 . . TRBJ1-4
TGCGCCAGCAGTGAACTGGCGGGAGCGGCTTACGAGCAGTACTTC CASSELAGAAYEQYF TRBV10-1 15 few TRBD2 TRBJ2-7
TGCGCCAGCAGCTTGGGGCAGTTCTACGAGCAGTACTTC CASSLGQFYEQYF TRBV5-1 13 . . TRBJ2-7
TGTGCCAGCAAGCGGGGTGACCGCTATGGCTACACCTTC CASKRGDRYGYTF TRBV7-2 13 . . TRBJ1-2